Reported below is one TCR beta chain. What it binds is unknown. These data originate in a study of beta chain features in type 1 diabetes. Via the markers CD45RO/CCR7/CD25/CD127/CD95/CD27, stem cell-like memory, regulatory, central memory and naive CD4+ cells were sorted. Sorted cells reached over 95% purity in every population. The CDR3 runs 11 residues. CDR1 and CDR2 (germline): MGHDK, SYGVNS. V lost 6 bases to trimming and J lost 11 bases, with 13 bases between them. All of the isolated RNA was reverse transcribed, so expressed TCRB transcripts were sequenced. Regulatory, naive and central memory T cell samples averaged roughly 4 million reads. The repertoire was sequenced with immunoSEQ multiplex PCR; TCRdb's copy has only in-frame clones and lacks some. The data show approximately 730,000 clones, with 13% seen just once and roughly 0.022% held by the top ten. Study-wide findings and caveats: Among all four CD4+ subsets, Type 1 diabetes patients had TCRB CDR3s that were moderately but significantly shorter. These data did not resolve whether HLA type affects TCRB rearrangement.

Sequenced sample: naive CD4+ T cells from blood. The genes are TRBV25-1 and TRBJ1-1; possibly TRBD1 for D (6 bases). The receptor was derived from a man younger than 35 with type 1 diabetes. As DNA, the CDR3 is TGTGCCAGCAGCCGCGGGGGCGGGGCTTTCTTT. Amino acid sequence: CASSRGGGAFF. Full variable domain (outside the CDR3, taken from reference TRBV25-1 and TRBJ1-1): EADIYQTPRYLVIGTGKKITLECSQTMGHDKMYWYQQDPGMELHLIHYSYGVNSTEKGDLSSESTVSRIRTEHFPLTLESARPSHTSQYLCASSRGGGAFFGQGTRLTVV.